The table lists the clone carrying this TCR beta chain with many counts. RNA transcripts yielded amplified TCR beta CDR3 regions. During a first-round RT-PCR of the TCR CDR3, the HTBI primer set was used. One entry per CDR3 protein results from TCRdb running MiXCR on the multiplex PCR reads. The table shows about 560,000 distinct CDR3 sequences, with less than 20% occurring only once. V trimming: 1 base; J trimming: 6 bases; junction bases outside the gene matches: 7. From germline, CDR1 is SGHTA and CDR2 FQGNSA. The CDR3 runs 17 residues. This entry is derived from a study of T cells in Graves' hyperthyroidism and ophthalmopathy. Lactation, pregnancy, other autoimmune disease or uncontrolled infection excluded patients.

V is TRBV7-2 and J is TRBJ2-1, with 12 bases aligning to TRBD2. Sequenced: blood. The origin of this receptor is a woman in her 30s with Graves' hyperthyroidism. CDR3 sequence: CASSLVPTSGSFNEQFF. In DNA, the CDR3 is TGTGCCAGCAGCTTAGTGCCGACTAGCGGGAGTTTCAATGAGCAGTTCTTC.